Listed below are T cell receptor beta chains from one sample, sequenced in a study of multiple sclerosis patients with progressive multifocal leukoencephalopathy. Generated by immunoSEQ multiplex PCR, the TCRdb table keeps only in-frame clones and is missing some. The sample yields 25,000 to 30,000 clones, about 88% seen once. Sample: PBMCs. The receptor source for this set is a human donor with multiple sclerosis. The CDR3 runs from the conserved cysteine through the conserved F or W. The D gene is left open where the match is weak. The size of a clone is reported for some rows only, either as once, few or many, or as a class for expanded clones.

once	TRBD1	TRBV30	TRBJ1-5	TGTGCCTGGAGTGCCTCGGGACAGGGTACTCAGCCCCAGCATTTT	CAWSASGQGTQPQHF
.	.	TRBV5-4	TRBJ2-3	TGTGCCAGCAGCTTGGCCGGGACTACAGATACGCAGTATTTT	CASSLAGTTDTQYF
.	.	TRBV10-2	TRBJ2-7	TGCGCCGTATCCCCGGGGCCTAGCTCCTACGAGCAGTACTTC	CAVSPGPSSYEQYF
.	TRBD1	TRBV7-9	TRBJ2-7	TGTGCCAGCAGCTTGGGACAGGGGACTTCCTACGAGCAGTACTTC	CASSLGQGTSYEQYF
.	.	TRBV5-1	TRBJ2-4	TGCGCCAGCAGCTTGGTTCCGGGTGGCAAAAACATTCAGTACTTC	CASSLVPGGKNIQYF
.	.	TRBV11-2	TRBJ2-5	TGTGCCAGCAGCTTATTGGGGGAGACCCAGTACTTC	CASSLLGETQYF
.	TRBD2	TRBV6-4	TRBJ2-3	TGTGCCAGCAGCGTTGGACTAGCGGGGACTGATACGCAGTATTTT	CASSVGLAGTDTQYF
.	.	TRBV7-2	TRBJ2-5	TGTGCCAGCAGCTTAGGGGAAAGAGAGACCCAGTACTTC	CASSLGERETQYF
.	TRBD1	TRBV30	TRBJ2-7	TGTGCCTGGAGTTTAGGGGGCCCCCCCTACGAGCAGTACTTC	CAWSLGGPPYEQYF
.	.	TRBV10-3	TRBJ2-4	TGTGCCATCAGTGAGACCGAAACTTTTCTAGCCAAAAACATTCAGTACTTC	CAISETETFLAKNIQYF
.	.	TRBV2	TRBJ1-6	TGTGCCAGCAGTGAAGGGGCAGTATCCCATTCACCCCTCCACTTT	CASSEGAVSHSPLHF
.	TRBD1	TRBV10-3	TRBJ2-6	TGTGCCACGCCTACAGGGGCGCTACAAGCTGGGGCCAACGTCCTGACTTTC	CATPTGALQAGANVLTF